This T cell receptor beta chain was observed in a study of blood T cell repertoires in COVID-19. The overall study: Both acute and convalescent COVID-19 samples were obtained from the United States, Italy and Spain.

The protocol was immunoSEQ multiplex PCR, while the TCRdb copy is restricted to in-frame clones and leaves out a portion. The sample carries about 200,000 clones, 70% to 90% recorded once. The sequence derives from a woman over 75 with acute or convalescent COVID-19. Specimen: peripheral blood.

The CDR3 DNA reads TGCGCCAGCAGCCAAGCGGCCAGGAAAGAGACCCAGTACTTC. Amino acid sequence: CASSQAARKETQYF. J is TRBJ2-5 and V is TRBV4-3, with D uncertain. Germline CDR1 reads LGHNA; CDR2 reads YSLEER. Trimming cost V 1 base and J 3 bases, with 9 bases left between them. CDR3 length: 14 amino acids.